The following is a T cell receptor beta chain sequence with its context. The protocol was immunoSEQ multiplex PCR, while the TCRdb copy is restricted to in-frame clones and leaves out a portion. The table includes tens of thousands of clones, about 95% detected once. The sample belongs to a study of T cell changes during pregnancy in multiple sclerosis. Here the sequenced sample was peripheral blood, taken in the third trimester of pregnancy. The clonotype was recovered from a female donor with multiple sclerosis, enrolled in a pregnancy study.

CDR3 sequence: CASSFGSSPNGYTF. CDR3 sequence (DNA): TGTGCCAGCAGCTTCGGGTCCTCGCCCAATGGCTACACCTTC. This rearrangement joins TRBV5-4 to TRBJ1-2; D is unresolved. Germline CDR1 is SGHNT and CDR2 is YYREEE (reference sequence). V shed 2 bases and J shed 6 bases, with 14 bases lying between them. CDR3 length: 14 residues.